This T cell receptor (beta chain) was sequenced in a study of blood T cell repertoires in COVID-19. Study overall: Donors in the United States, Italy and Spain gave samples during acute or convalescent COVID-19. From T cells, B-cell-depleted T cells, or PBMCs came the material, which was cDNA or gDNA.

The germline V gene has CDR1 MNHEY and CDR2 SMNVEV (reference sequence). Trimming took 4 bases from V and 7 from J; bases not matched to a gene: 6. This CDR3 has 15 residues. Authors' data handling: Estimation of nucleated cell counts was performed using reference gene primer amplification. The table came from immunoSEQ multiplex PCR; TCRdb's copy has only in-frame clones and leaves some out. V and J calls and clone size follow that table, whereas D and trimming were derived from the DNA. The data contain around 100,000 clones, 70% to 90% of them singletons. The chain links TRBV27 to TRBJ2-2; 10 bases are a match to TRBD1. Material for sequencing was peripheral blood. The receptor's source is a human donor in a cohort sampled during active COVID-19. CDR3 bases: TGTGCCAGCAGTTCGCCGGGACAGGGGATCGGGGAGCTGTTTTTT. It yields the protein CASSSPGQGIGELFF.